This record covers a single T cell receptor (beta chain). V dropped 0 bases and J dropped 7 bases, with 10 bases sitting between them. This CDR3 comprises 15 residues. Germline loops: CDR1 ENHRY, CDR2 SYGVKD. Unique molecular identifiers tagged the TCRbeta library. TCRdb redid the calling of the PCR reads with MiXCR, one entry per CDR3 protein. The table has roughly 220,000 distinct CDR3 sequences, 9.7% seen once. The sample comes from a study of T-cell reconstitution after alpha-beta-depleted transplantation in children. This sequence originates from a human donor who donated a stem cell graft to a child with SCID. This chain connects TRBV10-3 to TRBJ1-6; D is ambiguous. Sequencing used PBMCs from the stem cell graft donor, obtained from the stem cell graft. CDR3 loop: CAISESGRGNSPLHF. The DNA for the CDR3 is TGTGCCATCAGTGAGTCCGGGAGAGGAAATTCACCCCTCCACTTT.